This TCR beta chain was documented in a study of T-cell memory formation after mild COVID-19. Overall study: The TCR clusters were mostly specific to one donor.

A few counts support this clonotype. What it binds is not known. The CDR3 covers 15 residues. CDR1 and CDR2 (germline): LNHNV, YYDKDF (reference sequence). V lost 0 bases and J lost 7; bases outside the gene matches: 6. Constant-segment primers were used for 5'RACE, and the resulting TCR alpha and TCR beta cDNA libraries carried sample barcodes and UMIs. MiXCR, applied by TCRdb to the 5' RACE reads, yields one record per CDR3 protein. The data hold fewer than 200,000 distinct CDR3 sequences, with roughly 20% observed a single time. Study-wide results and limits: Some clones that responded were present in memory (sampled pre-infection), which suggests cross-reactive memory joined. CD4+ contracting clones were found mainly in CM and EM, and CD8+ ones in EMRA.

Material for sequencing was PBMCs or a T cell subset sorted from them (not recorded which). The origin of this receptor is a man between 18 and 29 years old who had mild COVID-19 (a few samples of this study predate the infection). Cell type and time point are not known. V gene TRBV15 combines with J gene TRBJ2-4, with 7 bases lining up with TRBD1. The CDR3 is CATSREQGPTNIQYF. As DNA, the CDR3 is TGTGCCACCAGCAGAGAACAGGGGCCAACGAACATTCAGTACTTC.